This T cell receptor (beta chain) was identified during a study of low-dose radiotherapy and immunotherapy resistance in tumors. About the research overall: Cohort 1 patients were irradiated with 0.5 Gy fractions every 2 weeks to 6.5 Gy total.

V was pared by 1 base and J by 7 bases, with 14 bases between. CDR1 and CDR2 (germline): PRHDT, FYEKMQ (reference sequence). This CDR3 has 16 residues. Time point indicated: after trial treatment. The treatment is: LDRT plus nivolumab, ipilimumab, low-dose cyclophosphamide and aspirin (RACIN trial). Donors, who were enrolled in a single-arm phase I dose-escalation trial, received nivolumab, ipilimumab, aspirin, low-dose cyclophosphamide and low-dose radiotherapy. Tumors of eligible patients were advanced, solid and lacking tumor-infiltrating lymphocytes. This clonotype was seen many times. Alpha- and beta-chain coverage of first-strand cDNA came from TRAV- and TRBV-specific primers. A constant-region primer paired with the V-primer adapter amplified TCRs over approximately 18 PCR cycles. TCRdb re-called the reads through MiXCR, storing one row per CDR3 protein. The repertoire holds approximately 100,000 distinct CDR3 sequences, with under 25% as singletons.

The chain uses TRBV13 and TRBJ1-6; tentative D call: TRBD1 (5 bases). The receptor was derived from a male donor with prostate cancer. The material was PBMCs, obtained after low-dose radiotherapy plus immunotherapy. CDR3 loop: CASSLEGPGTNSPLHF. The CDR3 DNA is TGTGCCAGCAGCTTAGAAGGTCCAGGGACCAATTCACCCCTCCACTTT.